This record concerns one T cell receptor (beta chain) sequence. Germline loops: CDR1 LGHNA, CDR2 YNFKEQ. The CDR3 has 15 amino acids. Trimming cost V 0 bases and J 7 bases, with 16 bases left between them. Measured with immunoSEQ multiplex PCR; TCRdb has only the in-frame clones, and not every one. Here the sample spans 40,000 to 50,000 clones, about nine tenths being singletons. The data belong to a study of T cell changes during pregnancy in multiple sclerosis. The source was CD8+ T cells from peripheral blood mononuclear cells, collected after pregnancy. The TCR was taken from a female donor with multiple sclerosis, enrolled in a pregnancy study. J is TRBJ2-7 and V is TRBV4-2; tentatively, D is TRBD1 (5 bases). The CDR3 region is CASSQEGASPWEQYF. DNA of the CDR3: TGTGCCAGCAGCCAAGAAGGGGCCTCCCCTTGGGAGCAGTACTTC.